The text below deals with one T cell receptor (beta chain). Its antigen remains unidentified. Data came from immunoSEQ multiplex PCR; TCRdb stores just in-frame clones and leaves some out. The data show 9,500 to 13,000 clones, with approximately 50% seen just once and approximately 8.9% held by the top ten. The data derive from a study of STAT3 mutations in large granular lymphocyte leukemia. Findings and caveats of the study: At least one immunodominant TCR beta clonotype appeared in every T-cell large granular lymphocyte leukemia patient. Some patients had persisting codominant clonotypes that could mask small clones.

Germline lookup yields CDR1 SQVTM and CDR2 ANQGSEA. CDR3 length equals 12 residues. V gave up 5 bases and J gave up 4 bases, with 9 bases separating them. The rearrangement joins TRBV29-1 to TRBJ2-1; D unresolved. This clonotype was obtained from a boy aged 10-17 years with T-cell large granular lymphocyte leukemia. Some clones in this sample may be carry-over from other donors' samples. The sample was peripheral blood mononuclear cells. In nucleotides, the CDR3 is TGCAGCGTTTCTTGGGCTTACAATGAGCAGTTCTTC. This codes for CSVSWAYNEQFF.